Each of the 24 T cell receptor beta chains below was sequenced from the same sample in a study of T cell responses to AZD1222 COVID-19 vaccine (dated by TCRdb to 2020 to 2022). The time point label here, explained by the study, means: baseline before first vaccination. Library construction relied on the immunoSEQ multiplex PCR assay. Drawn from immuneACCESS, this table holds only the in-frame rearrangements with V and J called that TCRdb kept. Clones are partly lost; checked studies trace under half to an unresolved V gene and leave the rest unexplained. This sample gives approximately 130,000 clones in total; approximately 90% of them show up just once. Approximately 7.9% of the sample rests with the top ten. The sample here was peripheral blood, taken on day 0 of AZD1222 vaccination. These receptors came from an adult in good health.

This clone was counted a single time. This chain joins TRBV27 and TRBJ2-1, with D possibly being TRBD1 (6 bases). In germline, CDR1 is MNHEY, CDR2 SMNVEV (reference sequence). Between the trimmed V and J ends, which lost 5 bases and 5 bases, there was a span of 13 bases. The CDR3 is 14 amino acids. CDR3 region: CASSQTGIDNEQFF. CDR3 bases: TGTGCCAGCAGTCAAACAGGGATTGACAATGAGCAGTTCTTC.

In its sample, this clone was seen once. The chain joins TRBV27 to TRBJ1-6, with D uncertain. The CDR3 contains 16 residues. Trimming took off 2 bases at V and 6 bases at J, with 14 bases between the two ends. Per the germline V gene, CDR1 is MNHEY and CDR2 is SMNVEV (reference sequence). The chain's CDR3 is CASSLSRALPNSPLHF. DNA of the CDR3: TGTGCCAGCAGTTTAAGCCGGGCACTACCTAATTCACCCCTCCACTTT.

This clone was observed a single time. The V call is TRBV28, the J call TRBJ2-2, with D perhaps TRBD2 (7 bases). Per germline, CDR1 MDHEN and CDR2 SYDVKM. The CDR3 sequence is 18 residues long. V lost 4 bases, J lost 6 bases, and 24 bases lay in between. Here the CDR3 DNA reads TGTGCCAGCAGTTACTACCGGGGGAGGGGGGATTCCGCCGGGGAGCTGTTTTTT. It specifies CASSYYRGRGDSAGELFF.

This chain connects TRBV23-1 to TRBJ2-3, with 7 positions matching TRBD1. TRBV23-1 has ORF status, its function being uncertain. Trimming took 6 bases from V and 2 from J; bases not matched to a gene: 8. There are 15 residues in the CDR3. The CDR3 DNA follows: TGCGCCAGCAGCGAACAGGGGCTGCTCACAGATACGCAGTATTTT. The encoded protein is CASSEQGLLTDTQYF.

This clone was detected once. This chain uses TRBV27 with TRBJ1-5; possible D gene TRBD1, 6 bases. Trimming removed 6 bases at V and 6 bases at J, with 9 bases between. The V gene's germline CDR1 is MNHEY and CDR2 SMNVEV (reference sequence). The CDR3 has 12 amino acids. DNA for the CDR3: TGTGCCAGCAGCAGGGGCAGTCAGCCCCAGCATTTT. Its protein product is CASSRGSQPQHF.

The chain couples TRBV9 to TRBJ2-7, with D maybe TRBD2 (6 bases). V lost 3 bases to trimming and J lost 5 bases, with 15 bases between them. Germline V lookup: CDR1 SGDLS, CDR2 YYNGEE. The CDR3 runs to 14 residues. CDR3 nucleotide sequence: TGTGCCAGCAGCGGAGGGACTTGGAAACACGAGCAGTACTTC. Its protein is CASSGGTWKHEQYF.

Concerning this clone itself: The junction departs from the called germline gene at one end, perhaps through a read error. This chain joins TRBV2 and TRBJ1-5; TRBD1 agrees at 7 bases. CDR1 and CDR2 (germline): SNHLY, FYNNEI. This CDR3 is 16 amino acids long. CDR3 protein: CASREGQATFSQPQHF. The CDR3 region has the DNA TGTGCCAGCAGAGAAGGACAGGCAACCTTTTCTCAGCCCCAGCATTTT.

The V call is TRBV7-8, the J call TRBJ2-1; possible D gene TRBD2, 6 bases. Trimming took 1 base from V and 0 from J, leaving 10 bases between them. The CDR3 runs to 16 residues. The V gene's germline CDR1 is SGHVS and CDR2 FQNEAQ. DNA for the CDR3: TGTGCCAGCAGCTTAGAGCGGGTCCGCTCCTACAATGAGCAGTTCTTC. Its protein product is CASSLERVRSYNEQFF.

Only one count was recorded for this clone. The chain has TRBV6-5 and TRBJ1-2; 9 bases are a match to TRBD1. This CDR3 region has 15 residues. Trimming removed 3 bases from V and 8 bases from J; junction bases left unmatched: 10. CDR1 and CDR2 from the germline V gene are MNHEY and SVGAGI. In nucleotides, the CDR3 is TGTGCCAGCAGTTATCGTCCCGGGACAGGGTTCGGCTACACCTTC. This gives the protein CASSYRPGTGFGYTF.

This CDR3 is CASSLSSGEAFF. The CDR3 coding sequence is TGTGCCAGCAGCTTAAGCTCGGGGGAAGCTTTCTTT. The chain links TRBV7-2 to TRBJ1-1; D remains unclear. V lost 2 bases to trimming and J lost 8 bases, with 9 bases between them. The CDR3 extends over 12 amino acids. Germline CDR1 SGHTA, CDR2 FQGNSA.

The CDR3 region has the DNA TGTGCCAGCAGGCTGTTCGTGGCCGGGGAGCTGTTTTTT. Translated: CASRLFVAGELFF. The chain joins TRBV27 to TRBJ2-2, with no clear D. Deletions cut 6 bases from V and 6 bases from J, with 11 bases between. Germline CDR1 MNHEY, CDR2 SMNVEV (reference sequence). The CDR3 consists of 13 residues.

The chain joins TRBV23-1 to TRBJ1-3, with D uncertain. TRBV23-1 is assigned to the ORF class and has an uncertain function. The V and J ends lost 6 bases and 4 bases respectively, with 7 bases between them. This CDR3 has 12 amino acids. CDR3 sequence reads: CASRLKGNTIYF. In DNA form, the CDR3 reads TGCGCCAGCAGACTTAAAGGAAACACCATATATTTT.

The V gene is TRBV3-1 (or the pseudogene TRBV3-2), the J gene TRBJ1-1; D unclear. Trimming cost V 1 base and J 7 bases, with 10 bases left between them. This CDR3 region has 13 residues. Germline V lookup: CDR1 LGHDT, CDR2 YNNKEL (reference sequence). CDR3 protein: CASSQGAALEAFF. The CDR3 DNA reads TGTGCCAGCAGCCAAGGGGCAGCACTTGAAGCTTTCTTT.

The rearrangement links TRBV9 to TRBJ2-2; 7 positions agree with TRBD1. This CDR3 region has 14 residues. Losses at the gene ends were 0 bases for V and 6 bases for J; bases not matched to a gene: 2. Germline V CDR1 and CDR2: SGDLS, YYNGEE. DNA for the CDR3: TGTGCCAGCAGCGTAGGGCAGGGGGCCGGGGAGCTGTTTTTT. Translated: CASSVGQGAGELFF. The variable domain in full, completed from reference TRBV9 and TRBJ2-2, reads DSGVTQTPKHLITATGQRVTLRCSPRSGDLSVYWYQQSLDQGLQFLIQYYNGEERAKGNILERFSAQQFPDLHSELNLSSLELGDSALYFCASSVGQGAGELFFGEGSRLTVL.

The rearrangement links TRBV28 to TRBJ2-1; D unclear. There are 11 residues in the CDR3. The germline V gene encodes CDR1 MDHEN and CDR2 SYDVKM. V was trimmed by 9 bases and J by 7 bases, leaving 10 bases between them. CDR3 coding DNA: TGTGCCAGTTCTAGGTTAAATGAGCAGTTCTTC. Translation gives CASSRLNEQFF.

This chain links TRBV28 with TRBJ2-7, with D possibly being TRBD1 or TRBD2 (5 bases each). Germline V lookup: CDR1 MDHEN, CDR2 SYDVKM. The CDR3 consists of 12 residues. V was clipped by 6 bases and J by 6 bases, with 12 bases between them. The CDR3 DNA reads TGTGCCAGCAGAATTCAGGGAGCCGAGCAGTACTTC. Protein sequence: CASRIQGAEQYF.

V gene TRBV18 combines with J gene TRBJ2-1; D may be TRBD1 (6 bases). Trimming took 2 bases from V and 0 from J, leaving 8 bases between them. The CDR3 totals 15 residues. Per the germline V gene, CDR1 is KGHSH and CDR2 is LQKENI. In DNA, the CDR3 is TGTGCCAGCTCACCAACAGGGAGCTCCTACAATGAGCAGTTCTTC. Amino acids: CASSPTGSSYNEQFF.

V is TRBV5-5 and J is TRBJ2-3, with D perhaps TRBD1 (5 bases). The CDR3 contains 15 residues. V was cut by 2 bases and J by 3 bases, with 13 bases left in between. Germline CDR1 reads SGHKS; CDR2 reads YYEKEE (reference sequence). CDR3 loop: CASSLGVARTDTQYF. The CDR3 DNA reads TGTGCCAGCAGCTTAGGGGTGGCAAGAACAGATACGCAGTATTTT.

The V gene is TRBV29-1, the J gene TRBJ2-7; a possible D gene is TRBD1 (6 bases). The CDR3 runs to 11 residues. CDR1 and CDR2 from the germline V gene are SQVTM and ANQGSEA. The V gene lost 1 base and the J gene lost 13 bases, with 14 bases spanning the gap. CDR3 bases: TGCAGCGTTGAAGGGAGACAGGTATCCTACTTC. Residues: CSVEGRQVSYF.

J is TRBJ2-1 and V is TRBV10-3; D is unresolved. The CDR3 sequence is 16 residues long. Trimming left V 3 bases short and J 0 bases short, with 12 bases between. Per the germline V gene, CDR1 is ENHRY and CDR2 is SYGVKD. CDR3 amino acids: CAISDRVRSSYNEQFF. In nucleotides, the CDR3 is TGTGCCATCAGTGATCGTGTGCGCAGCTCCTACAATGAGCAGTTCTTC.

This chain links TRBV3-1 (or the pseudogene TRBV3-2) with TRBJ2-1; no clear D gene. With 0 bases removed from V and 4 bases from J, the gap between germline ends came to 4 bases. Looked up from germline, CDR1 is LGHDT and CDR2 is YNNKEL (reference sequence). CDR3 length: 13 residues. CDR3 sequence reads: CASSQDEYNEQFF. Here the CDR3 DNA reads TGTGCCAGCAGCCAAGACGAGTACAATGAGCAGTTCTTC.

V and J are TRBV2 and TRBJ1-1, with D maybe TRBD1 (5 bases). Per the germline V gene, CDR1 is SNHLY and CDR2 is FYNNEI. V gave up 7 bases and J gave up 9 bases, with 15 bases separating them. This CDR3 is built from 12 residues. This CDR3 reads CASNQGLVQAFF. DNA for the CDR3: TGTGCCAGCAATCAGGGTCTTGTTCAAGCTTTCTTT.

CDR3 in amino acids: CASSLAASGSNEQYF. The CDR3 DNA is TGTGCCAGCAGTTTAGCAGCTAGCGGGAGCAACGAGCAGTACTTC. The chain links TRBV28 to TRBJ2-7, with 10 nucleotides matching TRBD2. V trimming: 2 bases; J trimming: 5 bases; junction bases outside the gene matches: 6. Per germline, CDR1 MDHEN and CDR2 SYDVKM. The CDR3 runs 15 residues. Supplemented by reference TRBV28 and TRBJ2-7, the full variable domain reads DVKVTQSSRYLVKRTGEKVFLECVQDMDHENMFWYRQDPGLGLRLIYFSYDVKMKEKGDIPEGYSVSREKKERFSLILESASTNQTSMYLCASSLAASGSNEQYFGPGTRLTVT.

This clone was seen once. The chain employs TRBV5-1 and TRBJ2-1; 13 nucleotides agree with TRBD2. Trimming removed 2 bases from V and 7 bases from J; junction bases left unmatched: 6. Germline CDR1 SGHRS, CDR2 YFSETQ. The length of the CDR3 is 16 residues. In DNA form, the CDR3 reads TGCGCCAGCAGCTTACAGACTAGCGGGAGGAAAAATGAGCAGTTCTTC. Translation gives CASSLQTSGRKNEQFF.